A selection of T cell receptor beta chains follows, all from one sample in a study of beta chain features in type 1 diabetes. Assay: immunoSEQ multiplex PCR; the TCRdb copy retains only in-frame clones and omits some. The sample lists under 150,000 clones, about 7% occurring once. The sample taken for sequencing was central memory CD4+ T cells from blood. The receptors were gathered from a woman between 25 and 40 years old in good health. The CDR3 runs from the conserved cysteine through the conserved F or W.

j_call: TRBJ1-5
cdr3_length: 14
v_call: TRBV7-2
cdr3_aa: CASSQTMTGGPQHF

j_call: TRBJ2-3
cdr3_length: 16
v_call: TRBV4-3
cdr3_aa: CASSQGLLTGTDTQYF

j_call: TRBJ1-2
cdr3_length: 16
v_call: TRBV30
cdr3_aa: CAWTPPGYPTNYGYTF

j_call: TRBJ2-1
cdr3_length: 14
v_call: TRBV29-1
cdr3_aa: CSVLHVVAYNEQFF

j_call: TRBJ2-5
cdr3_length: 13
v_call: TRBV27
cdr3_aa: CASSRREQETQYF

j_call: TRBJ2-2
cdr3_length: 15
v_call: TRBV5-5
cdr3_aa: CASRSHGSTGGELFF

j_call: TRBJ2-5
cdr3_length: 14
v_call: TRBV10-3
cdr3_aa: CAISSGTGGETQYF

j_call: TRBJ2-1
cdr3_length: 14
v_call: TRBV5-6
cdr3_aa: CASATTTGTNEQFF

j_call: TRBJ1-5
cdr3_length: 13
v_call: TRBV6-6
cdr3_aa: CASRATGNQPQHF

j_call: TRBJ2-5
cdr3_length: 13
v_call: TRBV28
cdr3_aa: CASRHSGSETQYF

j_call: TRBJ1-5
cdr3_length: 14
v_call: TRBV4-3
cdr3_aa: CASSQAESNQPQHF

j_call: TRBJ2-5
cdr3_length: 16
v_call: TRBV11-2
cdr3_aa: CASSLRGLREGETQYF

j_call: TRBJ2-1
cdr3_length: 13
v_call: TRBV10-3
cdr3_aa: CAIKQEVGSEQFF

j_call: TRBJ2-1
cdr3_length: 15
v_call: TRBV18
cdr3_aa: CASSPSGRVYNEQFF

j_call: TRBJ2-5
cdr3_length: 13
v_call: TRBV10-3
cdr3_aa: CAISAGGQETQYF

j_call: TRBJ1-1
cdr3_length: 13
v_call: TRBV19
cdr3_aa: CASTPLWSTEAFF

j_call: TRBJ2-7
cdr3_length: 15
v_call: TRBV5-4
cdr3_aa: CASSFGLGGAYEQYF

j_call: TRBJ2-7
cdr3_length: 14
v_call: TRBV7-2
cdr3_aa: CASSLDRTSGEQYF

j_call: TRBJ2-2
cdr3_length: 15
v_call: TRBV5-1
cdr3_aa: CASSWGGAGTGELFF

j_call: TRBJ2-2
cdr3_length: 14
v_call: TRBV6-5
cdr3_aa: CASRRQENTGELFF

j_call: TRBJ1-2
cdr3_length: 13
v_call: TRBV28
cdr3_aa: CASRGDTLYGYTF

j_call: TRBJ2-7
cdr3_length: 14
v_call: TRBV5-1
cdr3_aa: CASSPVPPSYEQYF

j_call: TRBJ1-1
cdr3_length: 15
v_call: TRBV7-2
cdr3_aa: CASSLKAGGNTEAFF

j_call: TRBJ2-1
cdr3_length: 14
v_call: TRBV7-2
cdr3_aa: CASSFGTSVNEQFF

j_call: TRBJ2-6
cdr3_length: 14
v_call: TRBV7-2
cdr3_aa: CAGAAHSGANVLTF

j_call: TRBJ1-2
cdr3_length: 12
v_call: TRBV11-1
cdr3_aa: CASSLEQQGYTF

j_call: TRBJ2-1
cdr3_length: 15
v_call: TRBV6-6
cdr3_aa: CASSYSKRAYNEQFF

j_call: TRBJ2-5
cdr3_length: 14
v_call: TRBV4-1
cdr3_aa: CASSPSGRGETQYF

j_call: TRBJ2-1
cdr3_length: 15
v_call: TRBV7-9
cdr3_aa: CASSLAGTAHNEQFF

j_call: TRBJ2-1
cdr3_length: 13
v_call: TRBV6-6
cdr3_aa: CASSGNSYNEQFF

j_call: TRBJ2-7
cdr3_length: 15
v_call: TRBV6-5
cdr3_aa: CASSMGSSGTYEQYF

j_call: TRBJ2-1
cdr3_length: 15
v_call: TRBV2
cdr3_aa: CASSEAAVIYNEQFF

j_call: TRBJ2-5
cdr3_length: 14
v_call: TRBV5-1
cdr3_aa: CASSSGLAGETQYF

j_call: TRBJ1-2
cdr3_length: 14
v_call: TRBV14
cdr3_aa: CASSPRLPNYGYTF

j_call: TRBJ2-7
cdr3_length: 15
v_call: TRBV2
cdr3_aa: CASSFDRAPGSEQYF

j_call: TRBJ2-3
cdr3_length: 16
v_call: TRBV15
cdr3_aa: CATSRDWRRESDTQYF

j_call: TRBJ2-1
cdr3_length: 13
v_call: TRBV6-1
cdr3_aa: CASSRDRVVVGFF

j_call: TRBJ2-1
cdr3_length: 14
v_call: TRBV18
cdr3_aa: CASSPRDRYNEQFF

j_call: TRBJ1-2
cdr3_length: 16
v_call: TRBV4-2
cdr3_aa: CASSLQGTGGNYGYTF

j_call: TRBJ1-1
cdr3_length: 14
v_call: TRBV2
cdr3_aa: CASTSGQGYTEAFF